The rows below give T cell receptor beta chains drawn from one sample of a study of CD8 T cells in ankylosing spondylitis. One entry per CDR3 protein results from TCRdb running MiXCR on the 5' RACE reads. The table has approximately 200,000 distinct CDR3 sequences, approximately 12% seen once. The sample was blood, either unsorted or a sorted T cell fraction (not recorded which). The receptors shown here come from a female donor with ankylosing spondylitis or in good health (not recorded which). Both conserved end residues are part of each CDR3. D genes are given only for firm matches. Rows give clone size only sometimes, using once, few, many, or a class for an expanded clone.

>TRBV5-1|TRBJ2-3|TRBD2|few
CASSGAGVLSTDTQYF
TGCGCCAGCAGCGGAGCGGGGGTTCTTAGCACAGATACGCAGTATTTT
>TRBV7-2|TRBJ1-5|-|-
CASSLVTDPYGNQPQHF
TGTGCCAGCAGCTTAGTTACAGATCCGTATGGCAATCAGCCCCAGCATTTT
>TRBV2|TRBJ1-5|-|many
CASNGRPYSNQPQHF
TGTGCCAGCAACGGGCGGCCCTATAGCAATCAGCCCCAGCATTTT
>TRBV15|TRBJ1-5|-|many
CATSRDLRGHQPQHF
TGTGCCACCAGCAGGGATTTGAGGGGTCATCAGCCCCAGCATTTT
>TRBV5-8|TRBJ1-4|-|few
CASSPFEGGTSHEKLFF
TGTGCCAGCAGCCCGTTCGAGGGGGGTACATCTCATGAAAAACTGTTTTTT
>TRBV9|TRBJ2-1|-|few
CASSGGRGTLNNEQFF
TGTGCCAGCAGCGGGGGGCGCGGGACTTTGAACAATGAGCAGTTCTTC
>TRBV20-1|TRBJ2-1|TRBD2|many
CSARDLWGRAYNEQFF
TGCAGTGCTAGAGATCTGTGGGGGAGGGCCTACAATGAGCAGTTCTTC
>TRBV27|TRBJ2-5|-|-
CASSLFPRGQETQYF
TGTGCCAGCAGTTTGTTCCCAAGGGGCCAAGAGACCCAGTACTTC
>TRBV29-1|TRBJ2-3|TRBD1|-
CSVGGTGSTDTQYF
TGCAGCGTTGGGGGGACAGGCAGCACAGATACGCAGTATTTT
>TRBV15|TRBJ2-2|-|few
CATSRGQVAGELFF
TGTGCCACCAGCAGAGGCCAGGTCGCCGGGGAGCTGTTTTTT
>TRBV7-2|TRBJ2-1|-|many
CASSPGSYNEQFF
TGTGCCAGCAGCCCAGGGTCGTACAATGAGCAGTTCTTC
>TRBV5-1|TRBJ2-3|-|-
CASSFSGSDTQYF
TGCGCCAGCAGCTTCAGCGGCTCAGATACGCAGTATTTT
>TRBV28|TRBJ2-5|TRBD2|many
CASSFVAGRETQYF
TGTGCCAGCAGTTTTGTAGCGGGACGGGAGACCCAGTACTTC
>TRBV7-9|TRBJ2-3|-|many
CASSRSQHRKVDTQYF
TGTGCCAGCAGCCGCAGCCAGCACCGAAAGGTAGATACGCAGTATTTT
>TRBV11-2|TRBJ2-4|-|many
CASSLVAVSGPKNIQYF
TGTGCCAGCAGCTTAGTGGCCGTGTCAGGACCCAAAAACATTCAGTACTTC
>TRBV5-1|TRBJ2-1|-|many
CASSLEMAVQFF
TGCGCCAGCAGCTTGGAAATGGCGGTGCAGTTCTTC
>TRBV6-2/TRBV6-3|TRBJ1-5|-|many
CASSYGIPTNQPQHF
TGTGCCAGCAGTTACGGGATTCCAACCAATCAGCCCCAGCATTTT
>TRBV7-2|TRBJ2-7|-|many
CASSLLSEQYF
TGTGCCAGCAGTTTACTAAGCGAGCAGTACTTC
>TRBV15|TRBJ1-2|-|few
CATSRLDGGSNYGYTF
TGTGCCACCAGCAGACTGGACGGAGGGAGTAACTATGGCTACACCTTC
>TRBV3-1|TRBJ1-6|-|few
CASSQEGGLALHF
TGTGCCAGCAGCCAGGAAGGGGGTTTAGCCCTCCACTTT
>TRBV5-1|TRBJ1-1|TRBD1|many
CASSYGQGNTEAFF
TGCGCCAGCAGCTACGGACAGGGGAACACTGAAGCTTTCTTT
>TRBV12-3/TRBV12-4|TRBJ1-2|TRBD1|-
CASRPGQGFYGYTF
TGTGCCAGCAGACCGGGACAGGGTTTTTATGGCTACACCTTC
>TRBV4-1|TRBJ2-7|-|many
CASSQDRDGFYEQYF
TGCGCCAGCAGCCAGGACCGGGACGGATTTTACGAGCAGTACTTC
>TRBV12-3/TRBV12-4|TRBJ2-1|-|many
CASSTTDQGDEQFF
TGTGCCAGCAGTACGACGGACCAGGGAGATGAGCAGTTCTTC
>TRBV6-6|TRBJ2-1|-|-
CASSGQGNEQFF
TGTGCCAGCAGTGGGCAAGGCAATGAGCAGTTCTTC
>TRBV28|TRBJ1-1|-|-
CASGKGGTNTEAFF
TGTGCCAGCGGAAAGGGGGGTACGAACACTGAAGCTTTCTTT
>TRBV9|TRBJ2-1|-|many
CASSVVSRGSYNEQFF
TGTGCCAGCAGCGTAGTTAGTCGGGGGTCCTACAATGAGCAGTTCTTC
>TRBV18|TRBJ1-2|-|many
CASSLDPSLGGYTF
TGTGCCAGCTCACTGGACCCCAGTCTGGGCGGCTACACCTTC
>TRBV6-1|TRBJ1-2|TRBD1|-
CASRRTGERGYTF
TGTGCCAGCAGAAGGACAGGGGAGAGGGGCTACACCTTC
>TRBV20-1|TRBJ2-1|-|-
CSAYIPGRGNGNEQFF
TGCAGTGCTTATATTCCCGGGAGAGGGAACGGCAATGAGCAGTTCTTC
>TRBV18|TRBJ2-7|-|few
CASSSDGREQYF
TGTGCCAGCTCATCAGATGGGCGGGAGCAGTACTTC
>TRBV7-6|TRBJ2-1|-|few
CASSPFGGIRYNEQFF
TGTGCCAGCAGCCCTTTTGGCGGGATCAGATACAATGAGCAGTTCTTC
>TRBV12-3/TRBV12-4|TRBJ2-1|TRBD2|few
CASSLAGAGGEQFF
TGTGCCAGCAGTTTAGCGGGAGCGGGAGGTGAGCAGTTCTTC
>TRBV11-1|TRBJ2-1|-|few
CASSLALATNEQFF
TGTGCCAGCAGCTTAGCGTTGGCTACCAATGAGCAGTTCTTC
>TRBV5-6|TRBJ2-5|-|-
CASSLAPSEETQYF
TGTGCCAGCAGCTTGGCCCCTAGTGAAGAGACCCAGTACTTC
>TRBV12-3/TRBV12-4|TRBJ2-4|TRBD1|many
CASSWDSLAKNIQYF
TGTGCCAGCAGTTGGGACAGTTTAGCCAAAAACATTCAGTACTTC
>TRBV9|TRBJ2-5|TRBD1|many
CASSALGQGQETQYF
TGTGCCAGCAGCGCCCTTGGACAGGGGCAAGAGACCCAGTACTTC
>TRBV12-3/TRBV12-4|TRBJ2-1|-|many
CASSYWPSNEQFF
TGTGCCAGCAGTTATTGGCCAAGCAATGAGCAGTTCTTC
>TRBV6-1|TRBJ2-1|TRBD2|few
CASSLAANNEQFF
TGTGCCAGCAGTCTAGCGGCGAACAATGAGCAGTTCTTC
>TRBV12-3/TRBV12-4|TRBJ2-1|TRBD2|many
CASTPGLAGAPYNEQFF
TGTGCCAGCACCCCCGGACTAGCGGGAGCCCCCTACAATGAGCAGTTCTTC
>TRBV11-2|TRBJ2-7|-|few
CASSPLPRLSYEQYF
TGTGCCAGCAGCCCTTTGCCGCGCCTATCCTACGAGCAGTACTTC
>TRBV12-3/TRBV12-4|TRBJ1-5|-|many
CASSLGGDDQPQHF
TGTGCCAGCAGCCTCGGTGGGGACGATCAGCCCCAGCATTTT
>TRBV20-1|TRBJ2-7|TRBD1|-
CSAESATGGNYEQYF
TGCAGTGCCGAGTCCGCGACAGGGGGCAACTACGAGCAGTACTTC
>TRBV28|TRBJ2-4|-|-
CASNPKLGTKNIQYF
TGTGCCAGCAATCCAAAGTTGGGTACCAAAAACATTCAGTACTTC
>TRBV27|TRBJ2-3|TRBD2|-
CASSRTSGRVTDTQYF
TGTGCCAGCAGTCGGACTAGCGGGAGGGTCACAGATACGCAGTATTTT